This T cell receptor beta chain came from a study of blood T cell repertoires in COVID-19. Study-level information: Collection of acute and convalescent COVID-19 samples took place in the United States, Italy and Spain. PBMCs, B-cell-depleted T cells, or T cells provided the cDNA or gDNA that made up the material.

Trimming took 4 bases from V and 2 from J; bases not matched to a gene: 9. Germline-derived CDR1 and CDR2 are PRHDT and FYEKMQ (reference sequence). There are 16 residues in the CDR3. In the study's own analysis: Estimates of nucleated cell counts were drawn from the amplification of reference gene primers. Method: immunoSEQ multiplex PCR; TCRdb's copy keeps in-frame clones and lacks some. For V, J and clone size, that table is used; D and trimming come from the DNA. This sample has approximately 190,000 clones, with 80% to 85% found just once. The source material was peripheral blood. The V and J genes are TRBV13 and TRBJ2-7; 9 bases align to TRBD2. This clonotype was sampled from a woman aged 40 to 49 with acute or convalescent COVID-19. The CDR3 spells CASSSSLSGSTYEQYF. CDR3 DNA sequence: TGTGCCAGCAGCTCTTCCCTTAGCGGGAGTACCTACGAGCAGTACTTC.